Below, 9 T cell receptor beta chains from the same sample are listed, as sequenced in a study of blood T cell repertoires in COVID-19. Sequenced by immunoSEQ multiplex PCR; TCRdb stores in-frame clones only, minus some. The table lists more than 150,000 clones, around 80% of them singletons. Sequencing was carried out using peripheral blood. All receptors derive from a man in his fifties who had recovered from COVID-19.

This chain joins TRBV19 and TRBJ1-6; D possibly corresponds to TRBD1 (6 bases). The CDR3 is 17 amino acids. V was clipped by 3 bases and J by 3 bases, with 15 bases between them. Germline lookup yields CDR1 LNHDA and CDR2 SQIVND (reference sequence). The CDR3 here is CASSIEGGYNYNSPLHF. DNA of the CDR3: TGTGCCAGTAGTATTGAAGGGGGATACAACTATAATTCACCCCTCCACTTT.

The rearrangement uses TRBV10-1 and TRBJ2-3; D possibly corresponds to TRBD2 (5 bases). The V gene lost 3 bases and the J gene lost 4 bases, with 14 bases spanning the gap. CDR1 is WNHNN and CDR2 is SYGVQD in the germline V gene (reference sequence). CDR3 length equals 15 residues. Here the CDR3 reads CASSDGSANSDTQYF. The CDR3 coding sequence is TGCGCCAGCAGTGATGGTAGCGCAAATTCAGATACGCAGTATTTT.

V is TRBV4-3 and J is TRBJ2-6, with D perhaps matching TRBD1 (5 bases). This CDR3 has 18 amino acids. V was trimmed by 3 bases and J by 6 bases, leaving 21 bases between them. CDR1 and CDR2 (germline): LGHNA, YSLEER. CDR3 bases: TGCGCCAGCAGCCATCGACAGTTTCTTACAATTTCGGCCAACGTCCTGACTTTC. It yields the protein CASSHRQFLTISANVLTF.

This chain joins TRBV10-1 and TRBJ2-7; 9 nucleotides align to TRBD2. V shed 2 bases and J 5 bases; nucleotides not matched to a gene: 13. The V gene's germline CDR1 is WNHNN and CDR2 SYGVQD (reference sequence). This CDR3 contains 17 residues. CDR3 residues: CASSEQRPGLAKHEQYF. DNA for the CDR3: TGCGCCAGCAGTGAGCAAAGACCGGGACTAGCAAAGCACGAGCAGTACTTC.

The J gene is TRBJ2-3, the V gene TRBV4-3; D possibly corresponds to TRBD1 (5 bases). The CDR3 sequence is 14 residues long. Germline CDR1 reads LGHNA; CDR2 reads YSLEER. V gave up 2 bases and J gave up 3 bases, with 9 bases separating them. The CDR3 protein is CASSQPQETDTQYF. In nucleotides, the CDR3 is TGCGCCAGCAGCCAACCACAGGAGACAGATACGCAGTATTTT.

This clone was picked up a small number of times. The J gene is TRBJ1-1, the V gene TRBV3-1 (or the pseudogene TRBV3-2); TRBD1 agrees at 7 bases. CDR1 is LGHDT, CDR2 YNNKEL, per germline (reference sequence). V lost 4 bases and J lost 7; bases outside the gene matches: 9. The CDR3 length is 14 residues. The CDR3 is CASSPGQFFNEAFF. The CDR3 coding sequence is TGTGCCAGCAGCCCGGGACAGTTCTTTAATGAAGCTTTCTTT.

The J gene is TRBJ2-3, the V gene TRBV14; 8 bases map to TRBD2. The germline gives CDR1 SGHDN, CDR2 FVKESK. Trimming cost V 1 base and J 0 bases; bases outside gene matches: 24. CDR3 length equals 23 residues. The CDR3 bases are TGTGCCAGCAGCCAAGCACTCCCTCCAGGGCTTGAGGGGACTAGACTTAGCACAGATACGCAGTATTTT. Protein product: CASSQALPPGLEGTRLSTDTQYF.

This clone was detected only a few times. The chain combines TRBV6-6 with TRBJ1-4; 8 nucleotides line up with TRBD1. The CDR3 has 15 residues. CDR1 MNHNY and CDR2 SVGAGI come from the germline V gene (reference sequence). V lost 1 base and J lost 5; bases outside the gene matches: 3. The CDR3 bases are TGTGCCAGCAGTTACTGGTCAGGGGGCAATGAAAAACTGTTTTTT. It yields the protein CASSYWSGGNEKLFF.

V is TRBV25-1 and J is TRBJ1-4, with 8 bases fitting TRBD1. V lost 3 bases to trimming and J lost 7 bases; unmatched junction nucleotides: 10. CDR1 and CDR2 (germline): MGHDK, SYGVNS. This CDR3 spans 16 amino acids. The CDR3 spells CASSDWQGARSEKLFF. The CDR3 nucleotides are TGTGCCAGCAGTGACTGGCAGGGGGCACGAAGTGAAAAACTGTTTTTT.